This TCR beta chain was sequenced in a study of siplizumab effects on memory and regulatory T cells. Only in-frame clones appear in the TCRdb table, and some are missing; sequencing was by immunoSEQ multiplex PCR. The sample includes tens of thousands of clones, approximately 96% of them seen just once. Germline V gives CDR1 MDHEN, CDR2 SYDVKM. V lost 5 bases, J lost 6 bases, and 13 bases stayed unmatched. The CDR3 has 17 amino acids. Study outcomes and limitations: Roughly 75-95% of proliferating CD4+ or CD8+ clones defied assignment to a naive or memory phenotype. Suppressive function of proliferating Tregs from siplizumab cultures was not confirmed.

As concerns this clone: What it binds is unknown.

The clonotype originates from a human donor in good health. The chain joins TRBV28 to TRBJ2-2, with 9 bases identical to TRBD1. The sequenced material came from naive CD8+ T cells sorted from blood. The CDR3 is CASSQDRDRVWAGELFF. CDR3 coding DNA: TGTGCCAGCAGTCAGGACCGGGACAGGGTATGGGCCGGGGAGCTGTTTTTT.